Below, 29 T cell receptor beta chains from the same sample are listed, as sequenced in a study of CD8 T cells in ankylosing spondylitis (dated by TCRdb to about 2017). On the study overall, not on this receptor specifically: Blood from ankylosing spondylitis patients appeared to be characterized by a TCR beta motif composed of eight highly homologous amino acid variants.

The library came from 5' RACE. Data came from an Illumina HiSeq 2500. TCRdb reran the public reads through fastp at Q25 and MiXCR, keeping productive beta chains. Rows are combined by CDR3 protein, so each entry shows the most common genes and DNA. The sample table lists under 450,000 distinct CDR3 sequences, roughly 18% of them with a count of one. Approximately 0.93% of the sample comes from the top ten. These receptors' antigens are unknown. Input material: blood, either unsorted or a sorted T cell fraction (not recorded which). The receptors come from a male donor with ankylosing spondylitis.

The chain recombines TRBV7-8 with TRBJ1-3; 12 bases are a match to TRBD1. CDR3 length equals 15 residues. From germline, CDR1 is SGHVS and CDR2 FQNEAQ. V gave up 6 bases and J gave up 8 bases; unmatched junction bases: 8. The CDR3 reads CASSHRDRGQDTIYF. Written as DNA, the CDR3 is TGTGCCAGCAGTCACCGGGACAGGGGGCAAGACACCATATATTTT.

This sequence joins TRBV5-1 and TRBJ2-2; a weak D match, TRBD2 (5 bases). Trimming pared 0 bases from V and 4 bases from J, leaving 19 bases between. The CDR3 spans 18 residues. CDR1 SGHRS and CDR2 YFSETQ come from the germline V gene. The chain's CDR3 is CASSLDTGILKSTGELFF. The CDR3 DNA reads TGCGCCAGCAGCTTGGATACCGGGATCCTTAAGTCCACCGGGGAGCTGTTTTTT.

This clonotype was counted at least ten times. This chain joins TRBV3-1 and TRBJ2-1; D is ambiguous. Trimming took 3 bases from V and 0 from J, leaving 15 bases between them. The germline V gene encodes CDR1 LGHDT and CDR2 YNNKEL (reference sequence). The CDR3 loop spans 17 amino acids. CDR3 residues: CASSQNGIRSSYNEQFF. The CDR3 coding sequence is TGTGCCAGCAGCCAGAATGGGATCCGAAGCTCCTACAATGAGCAGTTCTTC.

This clonotype was seen only a few times. The chain links TRBV19 to TRBJ1-6, with D perhaps TRBD1 (5 bases). V lost 4 bases and J lost 8, with 12 bases in between. The CDR3 covers 14 residues. Germline V gene sequence: CDR1 LNHDA, CDR2 SQIVND (reference sequence). The CDR3 spells CASSNRQGHSPLHF. The CDR3 DNA reads as TGTGCCAGTAGTAACCGGCAGGGACATTCACCCCTCCACTTT.

A few counts support this clonotype. The J gene is TRBJ2-7, the V gene TRBV7-9; 7 positions match TRBD1. The germline gives CDR1 SEHNR, CDR2 FQNEAQ (reference sequence). The CDR3 runs to 15 residues. The J segment lost 3 bases and the V segment lost 4 bases, leaving 9 bases of the junction unmatched. CDR3: CASSYAGQADYEQYF. The CDR3 DNA sequence: TGTGCCAGCAGCTATGCCGGACAGGCCGACTACGAGCAGTACTTC.

The chain is built from TRBV4-2 and TRBJ2-5; possibly TRBD1 for D (6 bases). V lost 2 bases to trimming and J lost 2 bases, with 15 bases between them. The CDR3 sequence is 16 residues long. Per germline, CDR1 LGHNA and CDR2 YNFKEQ. CDR3 nucleotides: TGTGCCAGCAGCCAACCCACTGGAGGACAGCAAGAGACCCAGTACTTC. Amino acids: CASSQPTGGQQETQYF.

This clonotype was found a few times. This chain uses TRBV7-3 with TRBJ2-7; TRBD1 agrees at 7 bases. This CDR3 contains 13 residues. Looked up from germline, CDR1 is SGHTA and CDR2 is FQGTGA. Trimming at V came to 5 bases and at J to 7 bases, leaving 8 bases not matched to a gene. CDR3 in DNA: TGTGCCAGCAGCAACAGACAGGGTGAAGAGCAGTACTTC. Amino acids: CASSNRQGEEQYF.

In this sample, this clonotype turned up a few times. The rearrangement links TRBV5-1 to TRBJ2-1, with TRBD1 matching over 7 bases. CDR3 size: 16 residues. Per germline, CDR1 SGHRS and CDR2 YFSETQ. Trimming took 1 base from V and 8 from J; bases not matched to a gene: 12. The CDR3 sequence is CASSLKAGQVYYEQFF. Here the CDR3 DNA reads TGCGCCAGCAGCTTGAAAGCCGGACAGGTTTACTATGAGCAGTTCTTC.

This sequence joins TRBV27 and TRBJ2-5; 10 bases are shared with TRBD2. V was clipped by 3 bases and J by 0 bases; unmatched bases: 10. Per the germline V gene, CDR1 is MNHEY and CDR2 is SMNVEV (reference sequence). The CDR3 consists of 18 residues. The CDR3 sequence: CASSFRTSGNSYQETQYF. For the CDR3, the DNA is TGTGCCAGCAGTTTCCGAACTAGCGGGAACTCGTACCAAGAGACCCAGTACTTC.

This clonotype has more than one count but fewer than ten. The rearrangement uses TRBV6-2 or TRBV6-3 and TRBJ2-1, with 15 bases lining up with TRBD2. Germline-derived CDR1 and CDR2 are MNHEY and SVGEGT. J was trimmed by 1 base and V by 5 bases; bases with no gene match: 9. The CDR3 loop spans 19 amino acids. The CDR3 region is CASSTAGLAGGASYNEQFF. Written as DNA, the CDR3 is TGTGCCAGCAGTACAGCCGGACTAGCGGGAGGGGCATCCTACAATGAGCAGTTCTTC.

This clonotype appeared many times. The chain uses TRBV4-1 and TRBJ2-1, with D possibly called TRBD1 or TRBD2 (5 bases each). V lost 1 base and J 4 bases, leaving 11 bases between the germline ends. This CDR3 has 15 amino acids. In germline, CDR1 is MGHRA, CDR2 YSYEKL. The CDR3 DNA reads TGCGCCAGCAGCCAAGCCGGGGCCCTGTACAATGAGCAGTTCTTC. Translation: CASSQAGALYNEQFF.

This clonotype was seen more than once but under ten times. J is TRBJ2-3 and V is TRBV10-3; D not resolved. V was clipped by 3 bases and J by 11 bases, with 12 bases between them. Germline V gives CDR1 ENHRY, CDR2 SYGVKD. This CDR3 contains 12 residues. CDR3 nucleotides: TGTGCCATCAGTGATCTAGGAGAAGGGCAGTATTTT. Translated, it gives CAISDLGEGQYF.

The chain couples TRBV29-1 to TRBJ2-3, with 11 bases aligning to TRBD2. With V trimmed by 6 bases and J by 2 bases, 4 bases remained unmatched. Germline V lookup: CDR1 SQVTM, CDR2 ANQGSEA. There are 14 residues in the CDR3. This CDR3 reads CSVRTSGYTDTQYF. Here the CDR3 DNA reads TGCAGCGTCAGGACTAGCGGGTACACAGATACGCAGTATTTT.

The chain couples TRBV6-5 to TRBJ1-2, with D perhaps TRBD1 (6 bases). V lost 1 base to trimming and J lost 6 bases, with 15 bases between them. The CDR3 spans 15 residues. Germline lookup yields CDR1 MNHEY and CDR2 SVGAGI. The CDR3 nucleotides read TGTGCCAGCAGTTACTTGGGGGGGGCGGTCGATGGCTACACCTTC. Encoded protein: CASSYLGGAVDGYTF.

This clonotype was counted ten times or more. The rearrangement links TRBV28 to TRBJ2-1; D not resolved. The CDR3 sequence is 12 residues long. V dropped 3 bases and J dropped 4 bases, with 4 bases sitting between them. Germline CDR1 is MDHEN and CDR2 is SYDVKM. As DNA, the CDR3 is TGTGCCAGCAGTTTTCGGTACAATGAGCAGTTCTTC. Amino acids: CASSFRYNEQFF.

This clonotype was observed a handful of times. The chain links TRBV19 to TRBJ2-3; 9 nucleotides agree with TRBD2. This CDR3 is built from 14 residues. V dropped 7 bases and J dropped 1; count of bases not matched to a gene: 3. Germline values: CDR1 LNHDA, CDR2 SQIVND (reference sequence). CDR3 residues: CASTRTSGTDTQYF. In DNA form, the CDR3 reads TGTGCCAGTACTCGGACTAGCGGCACAGATACGCAGTATTTT.

The chain employs TRBV5-1 and TRBJ1-2, with TRBD1 as a possible D gene (6 bases). CDR3 length: 17 residues. V gave up 4 bases and J gave up 4 bases, with 23 bases separating them. Per germline, CDR1 SGHRS and CDR2 YFSETQ. CDR3 nucleotide sequence: TGCGCCAGCAGCCACGGGACAAGCCAACCCTTAATCTATGGCTACACCTTC. Residues: CASSHGTSQPLIYGYTF.

This clonotype came up a few times. A much larger clone differs from this one at a single base, so this may be a read error. The gene calls are TRBV20-1 and TRBJ2-3; D is uncertain. The CDR3 is 12 residues long. Trimming took 3 bases from V and 0 from J, leaving 4 bases between them. Germline assignment: CDR1 DFQATT and CDR2 SNEGSKA (reference sequence). The CDR3: CSASVSTDTQYF. CDR3 DNA sequence: TGCAGTGCTAGCGTGAGCACAGATACGCAGTATTTT.

This clonotype was seen a few times. The rearrangement joins TRBV4-1 to TRBJ2-2; weak D call: TRBD1 (6 bases). This CDR3 contains 16 residues. CDR1 is MGHRA and CDR2 is YSYEKL in the germline V gene. Trimming stripped 3 bases from V and 3 bases from J, with 14 bases between. Here the CDR3 reads CASSQQPGEYTGELFF. The DNA of the CDR3 is TGCGCCAGCAGCCAGCAGCCAGGGGAGTACACCGGGGAGCTGTTTTTT.

This rearrangement joins TRBV27 to TRBJ1-5, with a tentative D call TRBD1 (5 bases). V was pared by 6 bases and J by 4 bases, with 16 bases between. This CDR3 has 15 residues. CDR1 and CDR2 from the germline V gene are MNHEY and SMNVEV (reference sequence). Here the CDR3 reads CASRPLRDGNQPQHF. As DNA, the CDR3 is TGTGCCAGCAGACCCCTCCGGGACGGAAATCAGCCCCAGCATTTT.

This clonotype appeared many times. The rearrangement uses TRBV29-1 and TRBJ2-1; D possibly corresponds to TRBD1 (6 bases). Between the trimmed V and J ends, which lost 2 bases and 9 bases, there was a span of 11 bases. The CDR3 spans 12 residues. Germline lookup yields CDR1 SQVTM and CDR2 ANQGSEA. The CDR3 loop is CSVEQGQIEQFF. Written as DNA, the CDR3 is TGCAGCGTTGAACAGGGGCAGATTGAGCAGTTCTTC.

There are many counts of this clonotype. The chain employs TRBV12-3 or TRBV12-4 and TRBJ1-1; D is perhaps TRBD1 (6 bases). The CDR3 covers 14 residues. V lost 4 bases and J lost 6, with 15 bases in between. The CDR3 protein is CASSYRVNSPEAFF. The CDR3 DNA follows: TGTGCCAGCAGTTACAGGGTCAATTCCCCTGAAGCTTTCTTT.

The chain is built from TRBV6-1 and TRBJ1-1, with D maybe TRBD1 (6 bases). This CDR3 region has 15 residues. Germline assignment: CDR1 MNHNS and CDR2 SASEGT. V was pared by 1 base and J by 6 bases, with 15 bases between. CDR3 coding DNA: TGTGCCAGCAGTGAAGGAACCCAGGGGTTCGCTGAAGCTTTCTTT. Translated: CASSEGTQGFAEAFF.

This clonotype appeared a few times. The V and J genes are TRBV9 and TRBJ1-6; 9 nucleotides agree with TRBD1. Germline CDR1 is SGDLS and CDR2 is YYNGEE. V shed 3 bases, J shed 10 bases, and the junction held 14 bases outside the gene matches. This CDR3 has 17 residues. This chain's CDR3 is CASSDPFPGTGYSPLHF. CDR3 nucleotides: TGTGCCAGCAGCGACCCATTCCCCGGGACAGGGTACTCACCCCTCCACTTT.

In this sample, this clonotype turned up many times. V and J are TRBV5-1 and TRBJ1-1; the match to TRBD1 covers 8 bases. V shed 1 base and J 4 bases; nucleotides not matched to a gene: 9. The length of the CDR3 is 16 residues. CDR1 is SGHRS and CDR2 is YFSETQ in the germline V gene. CDR3 region: CASSLNPGGVGTEAFF. The CDR3, as DNA: TGCGCCAGCAGCTTGAATCCAGGGGGCGTCGGCACTGAAGCTTTCTTT.

This sequence joins TRBV28 and TRBJ1-2, with D unresolved. The CDR3 consists of 14 residues. V shed 2 bases and J shed 4 bases, with 11 bases lying between them. The germline gives CDR1 MDHEN, CDR2 SYDVKM. The CDR3 nucleotides are TGTGCCAGCAGTTTAGTTGTGCCTAGCTATGGCTACACCTTC. Translated: CASSLVVPSYGYTF.

This clonotype occurred many times. The CDR3 bases are TGTGCCAGCAGTCTAGCGCCCTACAATGAGCAGTTCTTC. The encoded protein is CASSLAPYNEQFF. The chain couples TRBV6-6 to TRBJ2-1; perhaps TRBD2 as D (6 bases). The CDR3 totals 13 residues. Germline-derived CDR1 and CDR2 are MNHNY and SVGAGI (reference sequence). V was clipped by 5 bases and J by 2 bases, with 7 bases between them.

The table lists this clonotype with a few counts. The rearrangement links TRBV20-1 to TRBJ1-2, with D maybe TRBD1 (5 bases). The CDR3 totals 15 residues. V was clipped by 3 bases and J by 4 bases, with 18 bases between them. Germline V gene sequence: CDR1 DFQATT, CDR2 SNEGSKA (reference sequence). The CDR3 loop is CSARVGGEGIYGYTF. The CDR3 DNA sequence: TGCAGTGCTAGGGTCGGTGGGGAGGGGATCTATGGCTACACCTTC.

V and J are TRBV6-1 and TRBJ2-5, with D hard to call. The CDR3 loop spans 13 amino acids. The germline CDR1 and CDR2 sequences are MNHNS and SASEGT. V lost 3 bases to trimming and J lost 7 bases, with 12 bases between them. CDR3 nucleotides: TGTGCCAGCAGTGATCTTATTCTTGGGACCCAGTACTTC. Amino acid sequence: CASSDLILGTQYF.